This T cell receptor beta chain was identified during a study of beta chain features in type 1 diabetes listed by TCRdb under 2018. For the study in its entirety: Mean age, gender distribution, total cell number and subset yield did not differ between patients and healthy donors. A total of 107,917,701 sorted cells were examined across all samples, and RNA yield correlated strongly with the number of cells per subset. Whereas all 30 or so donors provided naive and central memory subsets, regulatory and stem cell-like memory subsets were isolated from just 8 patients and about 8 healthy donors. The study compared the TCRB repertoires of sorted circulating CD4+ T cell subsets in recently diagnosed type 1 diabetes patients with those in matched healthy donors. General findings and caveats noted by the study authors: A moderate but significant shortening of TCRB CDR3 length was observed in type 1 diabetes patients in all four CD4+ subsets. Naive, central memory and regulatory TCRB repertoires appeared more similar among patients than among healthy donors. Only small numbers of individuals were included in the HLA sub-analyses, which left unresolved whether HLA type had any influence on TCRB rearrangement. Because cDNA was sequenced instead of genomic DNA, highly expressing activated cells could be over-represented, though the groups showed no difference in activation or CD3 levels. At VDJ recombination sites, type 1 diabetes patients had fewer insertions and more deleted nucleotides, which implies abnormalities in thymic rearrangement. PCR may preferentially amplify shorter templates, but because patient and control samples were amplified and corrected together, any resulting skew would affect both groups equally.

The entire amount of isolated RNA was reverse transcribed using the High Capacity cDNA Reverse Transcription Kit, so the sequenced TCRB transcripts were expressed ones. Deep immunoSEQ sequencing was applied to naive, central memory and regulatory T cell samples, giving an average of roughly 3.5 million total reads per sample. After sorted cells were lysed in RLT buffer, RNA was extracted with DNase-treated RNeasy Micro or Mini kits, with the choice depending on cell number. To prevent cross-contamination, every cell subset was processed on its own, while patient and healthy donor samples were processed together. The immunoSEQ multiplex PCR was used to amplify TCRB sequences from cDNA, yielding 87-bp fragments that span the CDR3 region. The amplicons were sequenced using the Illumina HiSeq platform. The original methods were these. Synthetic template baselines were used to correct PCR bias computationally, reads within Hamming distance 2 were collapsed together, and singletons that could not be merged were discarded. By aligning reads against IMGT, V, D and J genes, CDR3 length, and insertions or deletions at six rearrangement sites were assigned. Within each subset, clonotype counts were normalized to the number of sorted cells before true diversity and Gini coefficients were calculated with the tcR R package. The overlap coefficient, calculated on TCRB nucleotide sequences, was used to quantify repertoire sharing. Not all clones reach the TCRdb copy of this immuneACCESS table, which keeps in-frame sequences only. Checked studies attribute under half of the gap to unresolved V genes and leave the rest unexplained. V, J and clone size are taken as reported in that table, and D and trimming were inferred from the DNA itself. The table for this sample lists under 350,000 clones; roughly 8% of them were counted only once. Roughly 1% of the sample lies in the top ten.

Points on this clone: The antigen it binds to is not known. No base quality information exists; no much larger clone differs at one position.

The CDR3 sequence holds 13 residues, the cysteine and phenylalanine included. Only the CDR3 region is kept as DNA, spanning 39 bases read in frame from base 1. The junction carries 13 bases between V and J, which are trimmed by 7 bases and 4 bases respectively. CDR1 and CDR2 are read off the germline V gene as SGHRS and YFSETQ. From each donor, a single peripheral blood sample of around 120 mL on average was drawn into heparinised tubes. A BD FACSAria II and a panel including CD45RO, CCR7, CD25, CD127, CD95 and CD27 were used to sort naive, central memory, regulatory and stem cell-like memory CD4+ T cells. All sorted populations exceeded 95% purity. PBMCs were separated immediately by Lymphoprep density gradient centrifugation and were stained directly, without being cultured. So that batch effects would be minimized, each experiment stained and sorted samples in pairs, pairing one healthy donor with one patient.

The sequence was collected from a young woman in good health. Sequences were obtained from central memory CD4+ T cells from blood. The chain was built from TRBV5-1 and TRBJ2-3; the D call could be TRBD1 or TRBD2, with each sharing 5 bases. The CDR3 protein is CASSGVGADTQYF. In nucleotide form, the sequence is TGCGCCAGCTCTGGGGTGGGGGCAGATACGCAGTATTTT.